This paragraph covers one T cell receptor beta chain sequence. In the authors' methods: Amplification of reference gene primers provided the estimated nucleated cell counts. Generated by immunoSEQ multiplex PCR, the TCRdb table keeps only in-frame clones and is missing some. V and J calls and clone size come straight from that table; D and trimming were deduced from the DNA. Of about 260,000 clones in the sample, 85% to 90% were seen once. Enrolled through a virtual design, the participants were between roughly 18 and 90 years of age and came from about two dozen US areas. The data were obtained in a study of blood T cell repertoires in COVID-19. The wider study: Material from acute and convalescent COVID-19 was sourced from the United States, Italy and Spain.

Per germline, CDR1 KGHSH and CDR2 LQKENI. Trimming shortened V by 3 bases and J by 5 bases, and 14 bases separated the two germline ends. This CDR3 region has 16 residues. J is TRBJ1-6 and V is TRBV18, with a tentative D call TRBD1 (6 bases). The receptor was isolated from a man aged 50-59 years who had been exposed to COVID-19. The sample taken for sequencing was PBMCs or T cells enriched from blood (not recorded which). The CDR3 is CASSPAGHRDNSPLHF. DNA for the CDR3: TGTGCCAGCTCACCCGCAGGGCACAGGGATAATTCACCCCTCCACTTT.